The present T cell receptor (beta chain) was sequenced within a study of human CD8 memory T cell subsets (dated by TCRdb to 2018 to 2020). Background on the whole study: To assess how stem-like (TSTEM), progenitor exhausted-like (TPEX) and effector memory CD8+ T cell subsets are clonally related, the TCRbeta repertoires of these three subsets were compared. Over five donors each provided TSTEM, TPEX and effector memory subsets, from which TCRbeta repertoires were obtained.

The reads were generated on a NextSeq 550. A Human TCR Profiling Kit was used to prepare UMI-labeled 5' RACE TCRbeta libraries. Every TCRbeta library was prepared in parallel with an identical number of PCR cycles. As for the original processing: The number of functional CDR3beta clonotypes in each TCRbeta library ranged from about 3,000 to 20,000. MIGEC 1.2.9 was used for UMI extraction and consensus assembly, with a minimum of three reads required per UMI. In-frame CDR3beta repertoires were extracted with MiXCR 3.0.3. Each sample was downsampled to 42,000 randomly selected UMIs before diversity metrics were computed in VDJtools 1.2.1. For each sample pair, the repertoire overlap metrics D, R and F2 were calculated in VDJtools using the top 3,000 clones. After the reads were reprocessed by TCRdb, one entry was made per CDR3 protein sequence, with no DNA. The V and J calls follow TCRdb's processing rather than the paper's. The table kept for this sample lists several thousand distinct CDR3 sequences. The ten most abundant clones make up 15% of the sample.

The full study reports these points: Only TCRbeta chains were sequenced, and repertoire comparisons were based on six donors, with testing performed by paired t-tests and Bonferroni correction. Chao1 estimates suggested greater repertoire diversity in TSTEM than in TPEX subsets, potentially reflecting a broader range of specificities. The stem-like TSTEM and TPEX subsets each shared clonotypes with effector memory cells, but the TSTEM and TPEX repertoires had minimal overlap with each other, suggesting distinct antigen spectra. Normalized Shannon-Wiener diversity was similarly high in the TSTEM and TPEX subsets, while the effector memory subsets were comparatively less diverse.

Worth noting for this clonotype: Its antigen is unknown.

CCR7+ PD-1+ TIGIT+ early differentiated memory cells with dysfunctional, exhausted-like traits were defined as progenitor exhausted-like memory CD8+ T cells (TPEX). Density gradient separation was used to isolate peripheral blood mononuclear cells from buffy coats of healthy donors. The study enriched total CD8+ T cells through negative magnetic separation using EasySep or MojoSort CD8+ T cell isolation kits. For each subset, total RNA was extracted using an RNeasy Mini Kit from duplicate vials of about 150,000 sorted CD8+ T cells. PBMCs were used either fresh or after cryopreservation in fetal bovine serum containing around 10% DMSO. CD8+ T cell subsets were sorted to purity by fluorescence-activated cell sorting on a FACSAria III. From the cysteine through the phenylalanine, the CDR3 covers 14 amino acids. Only the protein is available. The CDR1 and CDR2 encoded by the germline V gene are ENHRY and SYGVKD.

Recombination joined TRBV10-3 with TRBJ2-3. Sequenced sample: CD8+ T cells from PBMCs. The sequence derives from a human donor in good health. The CDR3 in this case is CAISESGSTDTQYF.